The next 14 T cell receptor beta chains were all read from a single sample in a study of cytomegalovirus exposure and HLA in healthy donors. Both 60 Vbeta primers and 13 Jbeta primers went into the PCR. Clones were sequenced by immunoSEQ multiplex PCR, and TCRdb holds only the in-frame ones, with some missing. The sample holds about 260,000 clones, more than 55% seen once. The sample taken for sequencing was PBMCs. Receptors originate from a female donor in good health and CMV-seronegative.

This sequence joins TRBV4-2 and TRBJ1-5; a possible D gene is TRBD1 (5 bases). Germline lookup yields CDR1 LGHNA and CDR2 YNFKEQ. Between the trimmed V and J ends, which lost 0 bases and 9 bases, there was a span of 15 bases. CDR3 length: 15 amino acids. For the CDR3, the DNA is TGTGCCAGCAGCCAAGATCGTGGCAGGGTGGCGCCCCAGCATTTT. Translation gives CASSQDRGRVAPQHF.

This clone was observed a few times. The chain combines TRBV27 with TRBJ2-7; 7 bases map to TRBD1. The V gene end was trimmed by 5 bases and the J gene end by 3 bases; junction bases not matched to a gene: 7. CDR1 MNHEY and CDR2 SMNVEV come from the germline V gene (reference sequence). This CDR3 is built from 14 residues. Here the CDR3 reads CASSDRVVNYEQYF. CDR3 in DNA: TGTGCCAGCAGTGACAGGGTCGTAAACTACGAGCAGTACTTC.

CDR3 amino acids: CASGQGVTGELFF. For the CDR3, the DNA is TGCGCCAGCGGACAGGGGGTTACCGGGGAGCTGTTTTTT. This chain connects TRBV10-1 to TRBJ2-2, with TRBD1 matching 10 bases. J gave up 5 bases and V 8 bases, and 2 bases lay outside the gene matches. The CDR3 has 13 residues. Germline-derived CDR1 and CDR2 are WNHNN and SYGVQD (reference sequence).

This chain joins TRBV19 and TRBJ2-7; possibly TRBD2 for D (5 bases). V gave up 6 bases and J gave up 0 bases, with 12 bases separating them. Germline CDR1 LNHDA, CDR2 SQIVND (reference sequence). The CDR3 consists of 14 residues. The CDR3: CASSELGSSYEQYF. Here the CDR3 DNA reads TGTGCCAGTAGCGAGCTAGGGAGCTCCTACGAGCAGTACTTC.

The chain recombines TRBV5-4 with TRBJ2-7; 8 positions match TRBD2. CDR1 and CDR2 (germline): SGHNT, YYREEE (reference sequence). V shed 4 bases and J 2 bases; nucleotides not matched to a gene: 5. The CDR3 extends over 14 amino acids. The CDR3, as DNA: TGTGCCAGCAGCGGGTCGGGAGGGCCCTACGAGCAGTACTTC. This translates into CASSGSGGPYEQYF.

The chain links TRBV6-1 to TRBJ2-1, with 11 bases lining up with TRBD2. CDR3 size: 14 residues. The germline CDR1 and CDR2 sequences are MNHNS and SASEGT. Unmatched junction bases numbered 1, after V lost 2 bases and J lost 7 bases. In nucleotides, the CDR3 is TGTGCCAGCAGTGAACTAGCGGGAGGAAATGAGCAGTTCTTC. As protein: CASSELAGGNEQFF.

The chain links TRBV27 to TRBJ1-5, with D uncertain. Germline V gene lookup returns CDR1 MNHEY and CDR2 SMNVEV (reference sequence). Deletions cut 4 bases from V and 3 bases from J, with 13 bases between. The CDR3 consists of 15 residues. The CDR3 nucleotides are TGTGCCAGCAGTTCCCTCCGTGACACCAATCAGCCCCAGCATTTT. As protein: CASSSLRDTNQPQHF.

CDR3 DNA: TGCGCCAGCAGCCTATCGACAGGCCATGAAAAACTGTTTTTT. Its translation is CASSLSTGHEKLFF. The chain employs TRBV5-1 and TRBJ1-4; possibly TRBD1 for D (6 bases). There are 14 residues in the CDR3. V lost 4 bases to trimming and J lost 6 bases, with 13 bases between them. CDR1 and CDR2 (germline): SGHRS, YFSETQ.

The chain has TRBV7-9 and TRBJ2-7; no clear D gene. There are 13 residues in the CDR3. Germline V CDR1 and CDR2: SEHNR, FQNEAQ (reference sequence). The V end was cut by 3 bases, the J end by 3 bases, with 9 bases between. For the CDR3, the DNA is TGTGCCAGCAGCTTCCTATCAAGCTACGAGCAGTACTTC. Residues: CASSFLSSYEQYF.

This chain joins TRBV4-2 and TRBJ2-3, with TRBD2 matching 8 bases. The CDR3 has 16 residues. The ends lost 0 bases at V and 1 base at J; junction bases unmatched: 3. From germline, CDR1 is LGHNA and CDR2 YNFKEQ. The CDR3 protein is CASSQDGREGTDTQYF. The CDR3 region has the DNA TGTGCCAGCAGCCAAGATGGGCGGGAGGGCACAGATACGCAGTATTTT.

The rearrangement links TRBV4-1 to TRBJ1-5; D perhaps matches TRBD1 (5 bases). Germline CDR1 and CDR2: MGHRA and YSYEKL. The CDR3 spans 16 residues. The V end was cut by 3 bases, the J end by 3 bases, with 15 bases between. CDR3 DNA sequence: TGCGCCAGCAGCCAGGACACCGGGACTTACAATCAGCCCCAGCATTTT. Amino acids: CASSQDTGTYNQPQHF.

The V and J genes are TRBV19 and TRBJ2-1; 7 positions match TRBD2. Per germline, CDR1 LNHDA and CDR2 SQIVND (reference sequence). This CDR3 has 14 amino acids. J gave up 2 bases and V 5 bases, and 3 bases lay outside the gene matches. The CDR3 protein is CASSRGGPYNEQFF. The CDR3 DNA sequence: TGTGCCAGTAGTCGGGGAGGGCCCTACAATGAGCAGTTCTTC.

This chain joins TRBV6-6 and TRBJ1-2; the D gene is possibly TRBD1 (5 bases). The ends were cut back, 5 bases at V and 2 bases at J, with 12 bases in the middle. Germline V CDR1 and CDR2: MNHNY, SVGAGI (reference sequence). The CDR3 has 14 residues. CDR3 residues: CASSRTGENYGYTF. The CDR3 DNA follows: TGTGCCAGCAGTAGGACGGGGGAGAACTATGGCTACACCTTC.

The V call is TRBV19, the J call TRBJ2-7, with D perhaps matching TRBD2 (5 bases). The germline V gene has CDR1 LNHDA and CDR2 SQIVND (reference sequence). CDR3 length: 14 residues. V was shortened by 2 bases and J by 5 bases, with 13 bases between the two germline ends. The CDR3 coding sequence is TGTGCCAGTAGTATAATGGGGTCCGGGGACGAGCAGTACTTC. Translated: CASSIMGSGDEQYF.